This TCR beta chain was found in a study of CD8 T cells in Susac syndrome. Study-wide points: As acknowledged by the study, its TCR sequencing and HLA analysis included a relatively small number of individuals.

CDR3 length: 15 residues. Unmatched junction bases numbered 1, after V lost 3 bases and J lost 3 bases. Remarks on this clonotype: Its antigen is still unknown.

Sequencing of TCR beta was performed on blood CD8+ T cells and on blood CD4+ T cells. CD8+ and CD4+ T cells were negatively isolated; TEMRA cells were FACS-enriched. The RNA input was roughly 0.45 to 1 ug, and it was reverse transcribed with random hexamers. The CDR3 of TCR beta was amplified by immunoSEQ multiplex PCR across 54 Vbeta and 13 Jbeta. One entry per CDR3 protein results from TCRdb running MiXCR on the immunoSEQ multiplex PCR reads. This table has 300,000 to 350,000 distinct CDR3 sequences, about 90% appearing once. The TCR was taken from a human donor with multiple sclerosis. The rearrangement uses TRBV12-3 or TRBV12-4 and TRBJ2-1; 11 bases line up with TRBD2. Material for sequencing was CD4+ T cells from PBMCs. The CDR3 DNA is TGTGCCAGCAGTTTCCTAGCGGGGGGCTACAATGAGCAGTTCTTC. The encoded protein is CASSFLAGGYNEQFF.